This T cell receptor (beta chain) emerged from a study of cytomegalovirus exposure and HLA in healthy donors. Findings of the study overall: TCR beta chain V- and J-gene trimming was linked, in a later analysis, to a missense variant in DCLRE1C. The study designated fewer than 200 TCR beta chains cytomegalovirus-associated. Being indistinguishable, some V segments were excluded, TRBV6-2 and TRBV6-3 among them.

Germline CDR1 and CDR2: SEHNR and FQNEAQ (reference sequence). The CDR3 is made up of 13 amino acids. The V and J ends lost 5 bases and 4 bases, in that order; junction bases with no gene match: 5. Details on this clone: Its cognate antigen is unknown.

Researchers ran the PCR with 60 Vbeta and 13 Jbeta primers. Here immunoSEQ multiplex PCR was the method, and the copy in TCRdb shows in-frame clones only, minus some. The data contain 60,000 to 70,000 clones, about 60% of them seen just once; the ten biggest clones take up 3%. This chain joins TRBV7-9 and TRBJ2-7, with 7 bases aligning to TRBD1. This receptor was taken from a woman in her fifties or sixties in good health and CMV-seronegative. Sequencing was carried out using PBMCs. CDR3 sequence reads: CASSLGQEYEQYF. The CDR3 coding sequence is TGTGCCAGCAGCCTCGGACAGGAGTACGAGCAGTACTTC.